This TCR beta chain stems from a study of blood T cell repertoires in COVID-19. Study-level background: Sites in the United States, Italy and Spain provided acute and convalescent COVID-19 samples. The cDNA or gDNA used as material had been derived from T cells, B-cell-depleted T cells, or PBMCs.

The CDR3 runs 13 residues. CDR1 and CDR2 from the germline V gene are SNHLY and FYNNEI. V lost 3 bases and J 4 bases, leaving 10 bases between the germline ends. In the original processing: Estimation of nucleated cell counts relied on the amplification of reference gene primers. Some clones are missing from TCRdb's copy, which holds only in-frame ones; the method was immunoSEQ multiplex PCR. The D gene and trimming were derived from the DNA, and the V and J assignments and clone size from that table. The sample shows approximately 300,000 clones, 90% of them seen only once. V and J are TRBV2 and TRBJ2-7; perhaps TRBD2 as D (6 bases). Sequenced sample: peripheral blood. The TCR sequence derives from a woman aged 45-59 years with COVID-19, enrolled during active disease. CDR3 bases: TGTGCCAGCAGTGAGGCGGGAAGGTACGAGCAGTACTTC. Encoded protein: CASSEAGRYEQYF.